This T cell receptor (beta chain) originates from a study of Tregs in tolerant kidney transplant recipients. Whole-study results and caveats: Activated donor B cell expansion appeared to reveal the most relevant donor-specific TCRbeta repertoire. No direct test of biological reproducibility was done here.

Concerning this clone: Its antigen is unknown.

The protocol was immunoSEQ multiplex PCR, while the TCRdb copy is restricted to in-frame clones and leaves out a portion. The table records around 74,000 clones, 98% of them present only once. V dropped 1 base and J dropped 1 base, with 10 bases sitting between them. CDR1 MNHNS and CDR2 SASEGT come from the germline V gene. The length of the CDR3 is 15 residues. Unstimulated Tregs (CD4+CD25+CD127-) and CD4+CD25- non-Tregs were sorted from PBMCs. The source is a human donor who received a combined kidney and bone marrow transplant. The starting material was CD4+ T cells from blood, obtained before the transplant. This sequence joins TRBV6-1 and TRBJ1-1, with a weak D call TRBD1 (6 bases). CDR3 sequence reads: CASSEDPTGNTEAFF. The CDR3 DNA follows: TGTGCCAGCAGTGAAGATCCGACAGGGAACACTGAAGCTTTCTTT.